The T cell receptor (beta chain) under discussion was sequenced for a study of Graves' ophthalmopathy and Graves' hyperthyroidism. Study-wide results and limits: Blood also carried most expanded thyroid clonotypes exceeding 0.001 frequency.

A duration under 3 months, NOSPECS ≥4, CAS ≥3 and moderate-to-severe activity characterized the donors with ophthalmopathy. Uncontrolled infections, other autoimmune diseases, pregnancy or lactation barred patients from enrollment. Diagnosis used clinical symptoms, serum thyroxine, TRAb, thyroid ultrasound and orbital computed tomography. Amplification targeted the TCR beta CDR3 regions, with RNA transcripts as the source material. HTBI primers served in a first-round RT-PCR, which a second-round multiplex PCR followed. Each CDR3 protein gets one entry after TCRdb re-called the multiplex PCR reads with MiXCR. The table records hundreds of thousands of distinct CDR3 sequences, 40% of them present only once. The germline gives CDR1 SGHRS, CDR2 YFSETQ. V shed 4 bases and J shed 4 bases, with 15 bases lying between them. This CDR3 has 14 amino acids. A few counts support this clonotype. The antigen is undetermined.

V gene TRBV5-1 combines with J gene TRBJ2-7; D possibly corresponds to TRBD2 (6 bases). Sequences were obtained from peripheral blood. The sequence was obtained from an adult man with Graves' ophthalmopathy. CDR3 bases: TGCGCCAGCAGCCCCGACGGGAGTAGGTACGAGCAGTACTTC. This codes for CASSPDGSRYEQYF.